These T cell receptor beta chains were read from a single sample in a study of blood T cell repertoires in COVID-19. TCRdb's table, derived via immunoSEQ multiplex PCR, lists solely in-frame clones and lacks some. The sample lists some 46,000 clones, approximately 70% occurring once. Source material: peripheral blood. Receptors were obtained from an elderly man with acute or convalescent COVID-19. CDR3s include the opening cysteine and the closing phenylalanine or tryptophan. A D gene is named only where the DNA matches it firmly. The size field is filled for only some rows; it gives once, few, many or a size class.

D gene: NA
J gene: TRBJ1-2
clone size: NA
V gene: TRBV7-8
CDR3 DNA: TGTGCCAGCAGCCGTGACAGGACCTATGGCTACACCTTC
CDR3 protein: CASSRDRTYGYTF

D gene: NA
J gene: TRBJ2-7
clone size: NA
V gene: TRBV11-2
CDR3 DNA: TGTGCCAGCAGCCCTGCCTACGAGCAGTACTTC
CDR3 protein: CASSPAYEQYF

D gene: TRBD2
J gene: TRBJ2-5
clone size: NA
V gene: TRBV28
CDR3 DNA: TGTGCCAGCAGCCCTAGCGGGAGAGTAGAAGAGACCCAGTACTTC
CDR3 protein: CASSPSGRVEETQYF

D gene: NA
J gene: TRBJ2-7
clone size: few
V gene: TRBV4-3
CDR3 DNA: TGCGCCAGCAGCCAAGATGAGGGTCCCTACGAGCAGTACTTC
CDR3 protein: CASSQDEGPYEQYF

D gene: TRBD2
J gene: TRBJ2-5
clone size: NA
V gene: TRBV5-1
CDR3 DNA: TGCGCCAGCAGCTCGGGGTACGCTAGCGGGAGGAGAGGGCAAGAGACCCAGTACTTC
CDR3 protein: CASSSGYASGRRGQETQYF

D gene: NA
J gene: TRBJ1-5
clone size: NA
V gene: TRBV6-5
CDR3 DNA: TGTGCCTCCACACCAAAGGGGAATAATCAGCCCCAGCATTTT
CDR3 protein: CASTPKGNNQPQHF

D gene: TRBD2
J gene: TRBJ2-5
clone size: NA
V gene: TRBV24-1
CDR3 DNA: TGTGCCACCAGTGATCCTTCCACTAGCGGAGGGGGGGAGACCCAGTACTTC
CDR3 protein: CATSDPSTSGGGETQYF

D gene: NA
J gene: TRBJ1-4
clone size: NA
V gene: TRBV11-2
CDR3 DNA: TGTGCCAGCAGTTTCGCCGGTGAAAAACTGTTTTTT
CDR3 protein: CASSFAGEKLFF

D gene: NA
J gene: TRBJ2-7
clone size: NA
V gene: TRBV4-3
CDR3 DNA: TGCGCCAGCAGCCAAGAAGCCCCAGCGGGCCCCTACGAGCAGTACTTC
CDR3 protein: CASSQEAPAGPYEQYF

D gene: NA
J gene: TRBJ1-5
clone size: few
V gene: TRBV28
CDR3 DNA: TGTGCCAGCAGTTTCGGTCTTAGCAATCAGCCCCAGCATTTT
CDR3 protein: CASSFGLSNQPQHF

D gene: TRBD2
J gene: TRBJ2-1
clone size: NA
V gene: TRBV7-3
CDR3 DNA: TGTGCCAGCAGCCCAAGGCCTCGTAGCGGGAGCCACAATGAGCAGTTCTTC
CDR3 protein: CASSPRPRSGSHNEQFF

D gene: NA
J gene: TRBJ1-5
clone size: NA
V gene: TRBV7-2
CDR3 DNA: TGTGCCAGCAGCTTAGGGGGCATCGGCAATCAGCCCCAGCATTTT
CDR3 protein: CASSLGGIGNQPQHF

D gene: NA
J gene: TRBJ2-1
clone size: NA
V gene: TRBV5-4
CDR3 DNA: TGTGCCAGCAGCAGTGTAGGAGGTAGCTCCTACAATGAGCAGTTCTTC
CDR3 protein: CASSSVGGSSYNEQFF

D gene: NA
J gene: TRBJ2-7
clone size: once
V gene: TRBV7-2
CDR3 DNA: TGTGCCAGCAGCTTAGGCAGATACTCCTACGAGCAGTACTTC
CDR3 protein: CASSLGRYSYEQYF

D gene: TRBD1
J gene: TRBJ2-7
clone size: NA
V gene: TRBV7-2
CDR3 DNA: TGTGCCAGCAGTACGGGACAGGCAGGCGAGCAGTACTTC
CDR3 protein: CASSTGQAGEQYF

D gene: TRBD1
J gene: TRBJ1-2
clone size: NA
V gene: TRBV7-8
CDR3 DNA: TGTGCCAGCAGCGCGGACAGGATCGGCTATGGCTACACCTTC
CDR3 protein: CASSADRIGYGYTF

D gene: NA
J gene: TRBJ2-3
clone size: few
V gene: TRBV2
CDR3 DNA: TGTGCCAGCAGCCGGACAGTGGTTGGGGCAGATACGCAGTATTTT
CDR3 protein: CASSRTVVGADTQYF

D gene: TRBD2
J gene: TRBJ2-2
clone size: NA
V gene: TRBV28
CDR3 DNA: TGTGCCAGCGTAGCGGGAGGGTTCAACGGGGAGCTGTTTTTT
CDR3 protein: CASVAGGFNGELFF

D gene: NA
J gene: TRBJ1-3
clone size: NA
V gene: TRBV6-5
CDR3 DNA: TGTGCCAGCAGTTTGGCCCGTAGGGGCACCATATATTTT
CDR3 protein: CASSLARRGTIYF

D gene: NA
J gene: TRBJ2-7
clone size: NA
V gene: TRBV23-1
CDR3 DNA: TGCGCCAGCAGTCAACCCTTCTACGAGCAGTACTTC
CDR3 protein: CASSQPFYEQYF

D gene: TRBD2
J gene: TRBJ2-3
clone size: once
V gene: TRBV19
CDR3 DNA: TGTGCCAGTAGTTCCTTAGCGGGAGACACAGATACGCAGTATTTT
CDR3 protein: CASSSLAGDTDTQYF

D gene: TRBD1
J gene: TRBJ1-1
clone size: NA
V gene: TRBV29-1
CDR3 DNA: TGCAGCATAATGGACAGGAGTGGAACTGAAGCTTTCTTT
CDR3 protein: CSIMDRSGTEAFF

D gene: TRBD1
J gene: TRBJ2-5
clone size: NA
V gene: TRBV5-8
CDR3 DNA: TGTGCCAGCAGCTCCGCCCCGGGGACAGGGATGGAGACCCAGTACTTC
CDR3 protein: CASSSAPGTGMETQYF

D gene: TRBD1
J gene: TRBJ2-3
clone size: NA
V gene: TRBV2
CDR3 DNA: TGTGCCAGCAGTGGTCAGGGGGCGGGCACAGATACGCAGTATTTT
CDR3 protein: CASSGQGAGTDTQYF

D gene: NA
J gene: TRBJ2-2
clone size: NA
V gene: TRBV3-1/TRBV3-2
CDR3 DNA: TGTGCCAGCAGCCAAGTCGCGACTCCCTCCGGGGAGCTGTTTTTT
CDR3 protein: CASSQVATPSGELFF

D gene: NA
J gene: TRBJ1-2
clone size: once
V gene: TRBV7-2
CDR3 DNA: TGTGCCAGCAGCTTAACCCCGGCAGGGAAGGGTGGCTACACCTTC
CDR3 protein: CASSLTPAGKGGYTF

D gene: TRBD1
J gene: TRBJ1-2
clone size: NA
V gene: TRBV4-1
CDR3 DNA: TGCGCCAGCAGCCAAGACCCACAGGGGGACTATGGCTACACCTTC
CDR3 protein: CASSQDPQGDYGYTF

D gene: TRBD1
J gene: TRBJ1-2
clone size: NA
V gene: TRBV19
CDR3 DNA: TGTGCCAGTAGTATAGAGGGGGACAGTCTGGGCGGCTACACCTTC
CDR3 protein: CASSIEGDSLGGYTF

D gene: NA
J gene: TRBJ1-5
clone size: NA
V gene: TRBV5-1
CDR3 DNA: TGCGCCAGCAGCTTGGGACCGGGGGATCAGCCCCAGCATTTT
CDR3 protein: CASSLGPGDQPQHF

D gene: NA
J gene: TRBJ1-2
clone size: once
V gene: TRBV28
CDR3 DNA: TGTGCCAGCGGATTGCCCCAGACAGCTAACTATGGCTACACCTTC
CDR3 protein: CASGLPQTANYGYTF

D gene: NA
J gene: TRBJ1-5
clone size: NA
V gene: TRBV6-1
CDR3 DNA: TGTGCCAGCAGTGAAGCGCGGAGCAATCAGCCCCAGCATTTT
CDR3 protein: CASSEARSNQPQHF

D gene: NA
J gene: TRBJ2-7
clone size: few
V gene: TRBV28
CDR3 DNA: TGTGCCAGCCTCGCGGTGGGGGGAAACTACGAGCAGTACTTC
CDR3 protein: CASLAVGGNYEQYF

D gene: NA
J gene: TRBJ1-6
clone size: NA
V gene: TRBV6-2/TRBV6-3
CDR3 DNA: TGTGCCAGCACCCCCTGGAGGAGCTCCTATAATTCACCCCTCCACTTT
CDR3 protein: CASTPWRSSYNSPLHF

D gene: TRBD1
J gene: TRBJ2-6
clone size: NA
V gene: TRBV27
CDR3 DNA: TGTGCCAGCACCTCGGGGACAGGGGCCTCTGGGGCCAACGTCCTGACTTTC
CDR3 protein: CASTSGTGASGANVLTF

D gene: TRBD2
J gene: TRBJ2-1
clone size: NA
V gene: TRBV7-2
CDR3 DNA: TGTGCCAGCAGCTTAGATAGCGGGAGAAATGAGCAGTTCTTC
CDR3 protein: CASSLDSGRNEQFF

D gene: TRBD1
J gene: TRBJ1-4
clone size: once
V gene: TRBV18
CDR3 DNA: TGTGCCAGCTCACTAAACAGGGGGCTGGATGAAAAACTGTTTTTT
CDR3 protein: CASSLNRGLDEKLFF

D gene: NA
J gene: TRBJ2-5
clone size: NA
V gene: TRBV6-2/TRBV6-3
CDR3 DNA: TGTGCCAGCAGTTACCTCGGGGGTACCCAAGAGACCCAGTACTTC
CDR3 protein: CASSYLGGTQETQYF

D gene: TRBD2
J gene: TRBJ2-3
clone size: few
V gene: TRBV5-1
CDR3 DNA: TGCGCCAGCAGCTTGACTAGCGGGCCTTTCACAGATACGCAGTATTTT
CDR3 protein: CASSLTSGPFTDTQYF

D gene: TRBD2
J gene: TRBJ2-7
clone size: NA
V gene: TRBV18
CDR3 DNA: TGTGCCAGCTCGCAAGGACTAGCGGAAAAAAGAGGCTACGAGCAGTACTTC
CDR3 protein: CASSQGLAEKRGYEQYF

D gene: TRBD2
J gene: TRBJ2-3
clone size: once
V gene: TRBV15
CDR3 DNA: TGTGCCACCAGCAGCTGGACTAGCGGGAGAGGAGATACGCAGTATTTT
CDR3 protein: CATSSWTSGRGDTQYF

D gene: TRBD2
J gene: TRBJ2-2
clone size: NA
V gene: TRBV19
CDR3 DNA: TGTGCCACTTCAGCGGGAGTATCCACCGGGGAGCTGTTTTTT
CDR3 protein: CATSAGVSTGELFF

D gene: TRBD1
J gene: TRBJ2-7
clone size: NA
V gene: TRBV11-3
CDR3 DNA: TGTGCCAGCAGCACCTCCGGGACAGGGAGAGACGAGCAGTACTTC
CDR3 protein: CASSTSGTGRDEQYF

D gene: TRBD2
J gene: TRBJ2-1
clone size: NA
V gene: TRBV7-9
CDR3 DNA: TGTGCCAGCAGCTTCGGGAGGGTGACCTACAATGAGCAGTTCTTC
CDR3 protein: CASSFGRVTYNEQFF

D gene: NA
J gene: TRBJ1-1
clone size: NA
V gene: TRBV4-2
CDR3 DNA: TGTGCCAGCAGCCAAGTGGGCACATTGATGACTGAAGCTTTCTTT
CDR3 protein: CASSQVGTLMTEAFF

D gene: NA
J gene: TRBJ2-7
clone size: NA
V gene: TRBV5-1
CDR3 DNA: TGCGCCAGCAGTTTACAGGGAAGACTGTACGAGCAGTACTTC
CDR3 protein: CASSLQGRLYEQYF

D gene: TRBD2
J gene: TRBJ2-7
clone size: NA
V gene: TRBV14
CDR3 DNA: TGTGCCAGCAGCCAAGCAACTTGGACTAGCGGGACCTACGAGCAGTACTTC
CDR3 protein: CASSQATWTSGTYEQYF

D gene: NA
J gene: TRBJ1-5
clone size: medium-sized
V gene: TRBV9
CDR3 DNA: TGTGCCAGCAGCGTAGAGGGGTATAGCAATCAGCCCCAGCATTTT
CDR3 protein: CASSVEGYSNQPQHF

D gene: NA
J gene: TRBJ2-1
clone size: few
V gene: TRBV7-8
CDR3 DNA: TGTGCCAGCAGCTTCGGGACTCGTAACAATGAGCAGTTCTTC
CDR3 protein: CASSFGTRNNEQFF

D gene: TRBD1
J gene: TRBJ1-1
clone size: NA
V gene: TRBV6-5
CDR3 DNA: TGTGCCAGCAGACAGGGGGAATTTGAAGCTTTCTTT
CDR3 protein: CASRQGEFEAFF

D gene: TRBD2
J gene: TRBJ2-2
clone size: NA
V gene: TRBV5-4
CDR3 DNA: TGTGCCAGCAGCTTGGGGACTAGAAACACCGGGGAGCTGTTTTTT
CDR3 protein: CASSLGTRNTGELFF

D gene: NA
J gene: TRBJ1-1
clone size: NA
V gene: TRBV18
CDR3 DNA: TGTGCCAGCTCCCCCATGGACAGTGAAGCTTTCTTT
CDR3 protein: CASSPMDSEAFF

D gene: NA
J gene: TRBJ2-3
clone size: NA
V gene: TRBV7-8
CDR3 DNA: TGTGCCAGCAGCTCCCCGCGGGATAAGAGTACGCAGTATTTT
CDR3 protein: CASSSPRDKSTQYF

D gene: NA
J gene: TRBJ2-3
clone size: NA
V gene: TRBV10-3
CDR3 DNA: TGTGCCACTGGGTCGGGGGATCAAGCAGATACGCAGTATTTT
CDR3 protein: CATGSGDQADTQYF

D gene: TRBD2
J gene: TRBJ2-3
clone size: many
V gene: TRBV9
CDR3 DNA: TGTGCCAGCAGCCCCCGGACTAGCGGGGGCACAGATACGCAGTATTTT
CDR3 protein: CASSPRTSGGTDTQYF

D gene: TRBD2
J gene: TRBJ2-2
clone size: NA
V gene: TRBV7-2
CDR3 DNA: TGTGCCAGCAGCTTAAGTGGGGGAGGGAATACCGGGGAGCTGTTTTTT
CDR3 protein: CASSLSGGGNTGELFF